This T cell receptor beta chain derives from a study of T cells after yellow fever vaccination. For the study at large: It was SMART-Seq v4 Ultra Low Input that prepared the fractions with low cell numbers.

About this clonotype itself: Its antigen is not known.

By 5'RACE template switching, TCR cDNA was produced, with a universal primer site and UMIs added in the process. TCRdb re-analysed the 5' RACE reads in MiXCR, keeping a single row per CDR3 protein. The sample consists of just under 600,000 distinct CDR3 sequences, roughly 14% of them appearing once. V lost 5 bases to trimming and J lost 5 bases, with 26 bases between them. Germline values: CDR1 SGHTA, CDR2 FQGTGA. The CDR3 has 18 amino acids. Study findings and constraints: Most clones from primary vaccination were detected again post-booster (roughly 95% CD4, 88% CD8).

The genes are TRBV7-3 and TRBJ2-3, with a possible D match to TRBD2 (5 bases). The origin of this receptor is a man aged 25-40 years who received the YFV17D yellow fever vaccine. The sequencing used PBMCs, collected on the day of the yellow fever booster vaccination. Here the CDR3 DNA reads TGTGCCAGCAGCCCGTACGTGGCGGGTCATCGGAGATTAGATACGCAGTATTTT. Translation gives CASSPYVAGHRRLDTQYF.